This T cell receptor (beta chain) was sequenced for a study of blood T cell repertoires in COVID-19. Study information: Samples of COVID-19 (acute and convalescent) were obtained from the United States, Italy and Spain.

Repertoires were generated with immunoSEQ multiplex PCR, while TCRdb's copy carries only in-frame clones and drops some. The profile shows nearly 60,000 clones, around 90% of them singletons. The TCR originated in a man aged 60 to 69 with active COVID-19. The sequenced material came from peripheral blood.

The CDR3, as DNA: TGTGCCAGCAGCCAAGAGTCCTGGGGCCTAGGGGAGCTGTTTTTT. Translation gives CASSQESWGLGELFF. The chain employs TRBV3-1 (or the pseudogene TRBV3-2) and TRBJ2-2; a possible D gene is TRBD1 (5 bases). The CDR3 is 15 residues long. Deletions cut 0 bases from V and 8 bases from J, with 13 bases between. Germline loops: CDR1 LGHDT, CDR2 YNNKEL (reference sequence).